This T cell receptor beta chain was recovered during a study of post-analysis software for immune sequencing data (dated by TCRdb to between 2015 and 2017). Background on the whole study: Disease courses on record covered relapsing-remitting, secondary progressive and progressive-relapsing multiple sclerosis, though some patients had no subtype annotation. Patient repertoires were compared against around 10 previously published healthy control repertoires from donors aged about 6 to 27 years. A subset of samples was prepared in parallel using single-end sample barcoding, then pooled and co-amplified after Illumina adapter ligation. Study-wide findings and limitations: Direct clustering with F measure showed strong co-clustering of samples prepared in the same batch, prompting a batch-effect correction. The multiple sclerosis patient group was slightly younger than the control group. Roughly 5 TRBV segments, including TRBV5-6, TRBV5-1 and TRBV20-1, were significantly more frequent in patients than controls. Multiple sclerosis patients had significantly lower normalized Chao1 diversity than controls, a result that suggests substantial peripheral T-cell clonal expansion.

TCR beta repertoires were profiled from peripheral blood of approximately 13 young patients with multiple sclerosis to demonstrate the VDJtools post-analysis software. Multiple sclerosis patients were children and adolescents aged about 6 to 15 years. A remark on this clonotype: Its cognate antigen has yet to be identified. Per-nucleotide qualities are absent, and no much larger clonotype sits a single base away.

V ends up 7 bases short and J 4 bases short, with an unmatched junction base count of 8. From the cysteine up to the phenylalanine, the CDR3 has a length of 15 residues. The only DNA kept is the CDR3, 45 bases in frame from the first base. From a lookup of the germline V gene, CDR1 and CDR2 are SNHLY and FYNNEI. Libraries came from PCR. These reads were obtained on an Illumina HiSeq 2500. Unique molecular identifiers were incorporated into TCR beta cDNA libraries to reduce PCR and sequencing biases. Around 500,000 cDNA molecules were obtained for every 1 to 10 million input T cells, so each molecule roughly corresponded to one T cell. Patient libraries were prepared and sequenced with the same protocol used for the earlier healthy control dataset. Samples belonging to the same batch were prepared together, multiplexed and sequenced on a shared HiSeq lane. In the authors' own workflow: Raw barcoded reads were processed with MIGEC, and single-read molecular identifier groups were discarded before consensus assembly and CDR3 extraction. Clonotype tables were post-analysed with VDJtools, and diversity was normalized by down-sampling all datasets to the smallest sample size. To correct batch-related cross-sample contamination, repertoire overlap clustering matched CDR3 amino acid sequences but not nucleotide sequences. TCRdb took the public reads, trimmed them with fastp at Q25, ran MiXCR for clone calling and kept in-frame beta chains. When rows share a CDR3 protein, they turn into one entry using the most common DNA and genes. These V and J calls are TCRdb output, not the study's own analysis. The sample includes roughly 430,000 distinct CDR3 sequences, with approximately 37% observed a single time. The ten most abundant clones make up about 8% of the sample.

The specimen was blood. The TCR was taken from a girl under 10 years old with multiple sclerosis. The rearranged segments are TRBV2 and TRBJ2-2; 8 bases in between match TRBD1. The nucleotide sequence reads TGTGCCAGCATCCCCCGACAGGGGACCACCGGGGAGCTGTTTTTT. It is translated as CASIPRQGTTGELFF.